These 3 T cell receptor beta chains originate from one sample sequenced in a study of blood T cell repertoires in COVID-19. Some clones are missing from TCRdb's copy, which holds only in-frame ones; the method was immunoSEQ multiplex PCR. This sample carries tens of thousands of clones, over 75% of them seen once, and the ten largest clones take 40% to 45%. The specimen was peripheral blood. The receptor set was obtained from a woman aged 55-70 years with COVID-19, enrolled during active disease.

The J gene is TRBJ2-4, the V gene TRBV6-2 or TRBV6-3; 8 bases agree with TRBD1. The V segment lost 3 bases and the J segment 8 bases; nucleotides outside the gene matches: 9. CDR1 and CDR2 from the germline V gene are MNHEY and SVGEGT. CDR3 size: 15 residues. The CDR3 spells CASSYTTGAGDIQYF. CDR3 bases: TGTGCCAGCAGTTATACGACAGGGGCGGGCGACATTCAGTACTTC.

The rearrangement uses TRBV19 and TRBJ2-2; TRBD1 might be the D (6 bases). The V and J ends lost 5 bases and 6 bases respectively, with 16 bases between them. The CDR3 has 15 amino acids. CDR1 is LNHDA and CDR2 is SQIVND in the germline V gene (reference sequence). The CDR3 here is CASSPGTGRPGELFF. CDR3 nucleotides: TGTGCCAGTAGTCCGGGCACAGGGCGACCCGGGGAGCTGTTTTTT.

V usage is TRBV5-8 and J usage is TRBJ2-1; 12 nucleotides line up with TRBD2. The CDR3 contains 20 residues. Germline CDR1 SGHTS, CDR2 YDEGEE. V shed 3 bases, J shed 0 bases, and the junction held 13 bases outside the gene matches. CDR3: CASSSRLAGAHSGSYNEQFF. In nucleotides, the CDR3 is TGTGCCAGCAGCTCCCGACTAGCGGGAGCCCACTCGGGCTCCTACAATGAGCAGTTCTTC.